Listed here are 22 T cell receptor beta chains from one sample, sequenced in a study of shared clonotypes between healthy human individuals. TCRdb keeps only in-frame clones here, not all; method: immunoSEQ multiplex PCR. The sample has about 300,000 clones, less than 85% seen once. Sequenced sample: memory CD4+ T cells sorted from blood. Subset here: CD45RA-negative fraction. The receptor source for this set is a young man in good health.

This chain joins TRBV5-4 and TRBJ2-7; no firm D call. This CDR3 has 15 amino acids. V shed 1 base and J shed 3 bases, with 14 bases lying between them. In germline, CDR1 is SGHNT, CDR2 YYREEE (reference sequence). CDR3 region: CASSLSPRGSYEQYF. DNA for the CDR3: TGTGCCAGCAGCTTGTCCCCTCGAGGCAGCTACGAGCAGTACTTC.

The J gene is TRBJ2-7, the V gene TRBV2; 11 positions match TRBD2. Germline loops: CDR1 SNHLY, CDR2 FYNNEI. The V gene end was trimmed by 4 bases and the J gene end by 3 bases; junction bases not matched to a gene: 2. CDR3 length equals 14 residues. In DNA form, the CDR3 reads TGTGCCAGCAGTGGCACTAGCGGGAGCTACGAGCAGTACTTC. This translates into CASSGTSGSYEQYF. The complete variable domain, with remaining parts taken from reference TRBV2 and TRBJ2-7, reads EPEVTQTPSHQVTQMGQEVILRCVPISNHLYFYWYRQILGQKVEFLVSFYNNEISEKSEIFDDQFSVERPDGSNFTLKIRSTKLEDSAMYFCASSGTSGSYEQYFGPGTRLTVT.

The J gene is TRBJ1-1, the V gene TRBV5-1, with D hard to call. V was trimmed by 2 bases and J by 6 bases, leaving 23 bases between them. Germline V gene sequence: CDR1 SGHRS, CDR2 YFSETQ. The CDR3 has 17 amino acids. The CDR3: CASSLRAENPARAEAFF. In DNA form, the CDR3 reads TGCGCCAGCAGCTTACGGGCAGAGAACCCCGCGCGCGCTGAAGCTTTCTTT.

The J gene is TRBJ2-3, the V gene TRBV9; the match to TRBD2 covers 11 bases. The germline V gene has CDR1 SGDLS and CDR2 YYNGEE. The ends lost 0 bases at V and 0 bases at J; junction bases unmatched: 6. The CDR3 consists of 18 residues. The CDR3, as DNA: TGTGCCAGCAGCGTAGGGCTAGCGGGAGGCCTAAGCACAGATACGCAGTATTTT. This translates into CASSVGLAGGLSTDTQYF.

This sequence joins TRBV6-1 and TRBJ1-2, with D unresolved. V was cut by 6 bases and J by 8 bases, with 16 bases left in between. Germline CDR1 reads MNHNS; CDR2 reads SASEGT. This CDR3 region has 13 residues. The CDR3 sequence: CASRENVIRGYTF. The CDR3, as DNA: TGTGCCAGCAGAGAAAATGTGATCCGCGGCTACACCTTC.

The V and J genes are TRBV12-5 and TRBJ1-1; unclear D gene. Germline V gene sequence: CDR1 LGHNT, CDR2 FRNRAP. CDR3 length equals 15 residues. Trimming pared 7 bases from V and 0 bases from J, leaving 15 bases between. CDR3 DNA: TGTGCTAGTGACCCCCGGGGAGTCATGAACACTGAAGCTTTCTTT. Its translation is CASDPRGVMNTEAFF.

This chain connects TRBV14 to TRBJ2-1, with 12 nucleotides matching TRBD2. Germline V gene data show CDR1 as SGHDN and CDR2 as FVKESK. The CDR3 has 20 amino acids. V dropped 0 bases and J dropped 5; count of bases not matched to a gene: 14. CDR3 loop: CASSQELFRLAGARHNEQFF. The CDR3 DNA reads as TGTGCCAGCAGCCAAGAGCTTTTTCGACTAGCGGGAGCTCGCCACAATGAGCAGTTCTTC.

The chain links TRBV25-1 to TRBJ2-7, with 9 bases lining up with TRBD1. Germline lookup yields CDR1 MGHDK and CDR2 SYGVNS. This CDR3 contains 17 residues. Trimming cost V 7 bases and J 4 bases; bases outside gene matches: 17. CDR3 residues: CASTNSRPGQGRYEQYF. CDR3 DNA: TGTGCCAGCACCAACTCAAGACCGGGACAGGGCAGATACGAGCAGTACTTC.

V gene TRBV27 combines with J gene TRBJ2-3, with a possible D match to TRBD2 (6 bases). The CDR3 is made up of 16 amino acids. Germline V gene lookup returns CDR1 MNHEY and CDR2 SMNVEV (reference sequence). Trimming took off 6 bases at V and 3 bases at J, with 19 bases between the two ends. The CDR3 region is CASRPIPGLRTDTQYF. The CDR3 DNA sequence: TGTGCCAGCAGACCCATTCCGGGACTCCGGACAGATACGCAGTATTTT.

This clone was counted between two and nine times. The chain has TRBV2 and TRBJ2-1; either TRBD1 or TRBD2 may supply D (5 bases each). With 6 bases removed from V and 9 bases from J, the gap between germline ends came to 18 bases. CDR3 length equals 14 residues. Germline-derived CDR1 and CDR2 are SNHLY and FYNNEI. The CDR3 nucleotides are TGTGCCAGCAGCTGGGACGGTCCGTCGGGTGAGCAGTTCTTC. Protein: CASSWDGPSGEQFF. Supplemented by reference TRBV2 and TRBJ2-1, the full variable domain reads EPEVTQTPSHQVTQMGQEVILRCVPISNHLYFYWYRQILGQKVEFLVSFYNNEISEKSEIFDDQFSVERPDGSNFTLKIRSTKLEDSAMYFCASSWDGPSGEQFFGPGTRLTVL.

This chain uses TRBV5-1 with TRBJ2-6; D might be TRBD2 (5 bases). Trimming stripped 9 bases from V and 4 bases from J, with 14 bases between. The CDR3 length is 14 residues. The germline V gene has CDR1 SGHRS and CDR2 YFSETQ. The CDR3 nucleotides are TGCGCCACAAGTGGGAGTTCCGGGGCCAACGTCCTGACTTTC. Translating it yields CATSGSSGANVLTF.

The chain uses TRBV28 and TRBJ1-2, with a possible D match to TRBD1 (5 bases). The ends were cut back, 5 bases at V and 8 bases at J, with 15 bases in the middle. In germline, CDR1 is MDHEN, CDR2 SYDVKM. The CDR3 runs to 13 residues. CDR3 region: CASSAGAGQGYTF. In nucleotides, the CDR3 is TGTGCCAGCAGTGCCGGGGCAGGGCAGGGCTACACCTTC.

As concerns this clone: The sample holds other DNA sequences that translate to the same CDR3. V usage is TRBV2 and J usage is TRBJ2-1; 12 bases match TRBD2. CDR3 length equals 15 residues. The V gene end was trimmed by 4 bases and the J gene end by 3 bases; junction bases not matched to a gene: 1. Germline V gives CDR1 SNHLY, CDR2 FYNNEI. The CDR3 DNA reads TGTGCCAGCAGTGCGGGACTAGCGGGCTACAATGAGCAGTTCTTC. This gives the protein CASSAGLAGYNEQFF.

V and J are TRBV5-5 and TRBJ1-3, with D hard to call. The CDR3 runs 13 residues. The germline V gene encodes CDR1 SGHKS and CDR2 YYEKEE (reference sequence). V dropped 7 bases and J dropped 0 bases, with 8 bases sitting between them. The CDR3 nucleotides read TGTGCCAGCCGGACCTCCTCTGGAAACACCATATATTTT. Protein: CASRTSSGNTIYF.

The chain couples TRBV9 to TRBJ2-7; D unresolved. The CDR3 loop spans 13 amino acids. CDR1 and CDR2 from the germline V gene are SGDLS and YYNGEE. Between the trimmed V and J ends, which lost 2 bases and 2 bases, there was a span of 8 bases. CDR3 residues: CASSVTPTYEQYF. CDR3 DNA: TGTGCCAGCAGCGTGACTCCAACCTACGAGCAGTACTTC.

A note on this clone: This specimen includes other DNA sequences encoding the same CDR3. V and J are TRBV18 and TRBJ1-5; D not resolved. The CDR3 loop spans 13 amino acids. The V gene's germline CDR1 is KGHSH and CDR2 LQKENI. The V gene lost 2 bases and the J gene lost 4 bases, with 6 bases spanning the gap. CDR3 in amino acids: CASSPDSNQPQHF. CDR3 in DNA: TGTGCCAGCTCACCAGATTCGAATCAGCCCCAGCATTTT.

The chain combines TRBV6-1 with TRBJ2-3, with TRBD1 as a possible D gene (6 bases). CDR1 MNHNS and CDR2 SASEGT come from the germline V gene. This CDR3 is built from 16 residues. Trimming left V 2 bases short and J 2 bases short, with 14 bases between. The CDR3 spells CASSESPRGYTDTQYF. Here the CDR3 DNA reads TGTGCCAGCAGTGAATCCCCGAGGGGGTACACAGATACGCAGTATTTT.

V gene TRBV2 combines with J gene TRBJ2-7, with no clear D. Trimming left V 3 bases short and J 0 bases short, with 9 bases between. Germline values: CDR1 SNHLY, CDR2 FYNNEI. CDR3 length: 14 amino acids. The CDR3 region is CASSDRASSYEQYF. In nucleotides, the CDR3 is TGTGCCAGCAGTGACCGGGCGAGCTCCTACGAGCAGTACTTC.

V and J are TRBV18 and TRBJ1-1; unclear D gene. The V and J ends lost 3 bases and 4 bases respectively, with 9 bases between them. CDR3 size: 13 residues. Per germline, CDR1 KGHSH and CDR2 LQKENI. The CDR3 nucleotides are TGTGCCAGCTCACCGACCGGGGTCACTGAAGCTTTCTTT. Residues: CASSPTGVTEAFF.

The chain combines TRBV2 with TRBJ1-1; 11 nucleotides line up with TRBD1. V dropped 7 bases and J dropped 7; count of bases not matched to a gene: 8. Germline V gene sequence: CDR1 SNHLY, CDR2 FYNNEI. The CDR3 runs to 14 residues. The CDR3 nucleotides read TGTGCCAGCAACAAAGGACAGGGGGCGAATGAAGCTTTCTTT. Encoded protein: CASNKGQGANEAFF.

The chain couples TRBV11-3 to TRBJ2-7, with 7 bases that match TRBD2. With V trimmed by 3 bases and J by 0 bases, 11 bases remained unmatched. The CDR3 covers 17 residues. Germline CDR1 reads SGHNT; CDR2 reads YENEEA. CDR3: CASSFSSSGHRSYEQYF. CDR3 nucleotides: TGTGCCAGCAGCTTCTCGTCTAGCGGACACCGCTCCTACGAGCAGTACTTC. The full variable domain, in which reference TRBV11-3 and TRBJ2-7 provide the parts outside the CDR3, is EAGVVQSPRYKIIEKKQPVAFWCNPISGHNTLYWYLQNLGQGPELLIRYENEEAVDDSQLPKDRFSAERLKGVDSTLKIQPAELGDSAVYLCASSFSSSGHRSYEQYFGPGTRLTVT.

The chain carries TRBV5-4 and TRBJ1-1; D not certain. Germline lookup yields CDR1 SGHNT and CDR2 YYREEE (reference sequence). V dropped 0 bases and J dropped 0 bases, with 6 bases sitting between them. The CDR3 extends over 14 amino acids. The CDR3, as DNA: TGTGCCAGCAGCTTGGCCAGAGTGAACACTGAAGCTTTCTTT. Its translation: CASSLARVNTEAFF.